A single sample is the source of the 24 T cell receptor beta chains below, sequenced in a study of metastatic and nonmetastatic thyroid tumors. Patients were all untreated before their thyroid surgery. TCRdb re-analyzed the PCR reads through MiXCR. The data show about 40,000 clones, about 15% seen once. The sequenced material came from tumor tissue. Source of these receptors: a female donor with papillary thyroid cancer or a benign thyroid nodule (not recorded which). Some clones in this sample may be carry-over from other donors' samples.

The table lists this clone with many counts. The chain employs TRBV12-3 or TRBV12-4 and TRBJ2-3; possibly TRBD2 for D (5 bases). Trimming took 7 bases from V and 0 from J, leaving 11 bases between them. This CDR3 has 14 amino acids. Written as DNA, the CDR3 is TGTGCCAGCACCCTTAGCGTGAGCACAGATACGCAGTATTTT. Amino acids: CASTLSVSTDTQYF.

This clone was recorded many times. The chain combines TRBV27 with TRBJ1-1; D is unresolved. Trimming took off 6 bases at V and 1 base at J, with 9 bases between the two ends. Germline assignment: CDR1 MNHEY and CDR2 SMNVEV (reference sequence). There are 13 residues in the CDR3. The CDR3 loop is CASRAWGNTEAFF. Written as DNA, the CDR3 is TGTGCCAGCAGAGCGTGGGGGAACACTGAAGCTTTCTTT.

This clone was picked up many times. The CDR3 spells CASSLGINNEQFF. The DNA for the CDR3 is TGCGCCAGCAGCTTGGGGATAAACAATGAGCAGTTCTTC. This chain links TRBV5-1 with TRBJ2-1; D uncertain. V was trimmed by 0 bases and J by 5 bases, leaving 6 bases between them. Germline loops: CDR1 SGHRS, CDR2 YFSETQ. The CDR3 covers 13 residues.

This clone was found many times. The junction departs from the called germline gene at one end, perhaps through a read error. The genes are TRBV25-1 and TRBJ1-4, with D uncertain. The CDR3 is made up of 17 amino acids. In germline, CDR1 is MGHDK, CDR2 SYGVNS. The CDR3 reads CASSGATLGYSNEKLFF. The CDR3 DNA reads TGTGCCAGCAGTGGGGCAACTTTAGGGTATTCTAACGAAAAACTGTTTTTT. The variable domain in full, completed from reference TRBV25-1 and TRBJ1-4, reads EADIYQTPRYLVIGTGKKITLECSQTMGHDKMYWYQQDPGMELHLIHYSYGVNSTEKGDLSSESTVSRIRTEHFPLTLESARPSHTSQYLCASSGATLGYSNEKLFFGSGTQLSVL.

This clone was detected ten times or more. The chain employs TRBV6-5 and TRBJ2-7, with D unclear. The CDR3 runs 13 residues. The V and J ends lost 1 base and 7 bases respectively, with 11 bases between them. The V gene's germline CDR1 is MNHEY and CDR2 SVGAGI. DNA of the CDR3: TGTGCCAGCAGTTACTTTTTGACGGGTGAGCAGTACTTC. Amino acid sequence: CASSYFLTGEQYF.

This clone appeared a few times. A read error is possible here, since a much larger clone lies one base away. This sample also contains other DNA sequences that code for the same CDR3. The chain combines TRBV10-1 with TRBJ2-2; no clear D. Germline V gives CDR1 WNHNN, CDR2 SYGVQD (reference sequence). CDR3 length: 11 amino acids. V lost 5 bases to trimming and J lost 11 bases, with 9 bases between them. CDR3 loop: CASSTGGELFF. Written as DNA, the CDR3 is TGCGCCAGCAGTACGGGCGGTGAGCTGTTTTTT.

In this sample, this clone turned up a few times. The chain uses TRBV6-5 and TRBJ2-3, with D hard to call. Per germline, CDR1 MNHEY and CDR2 SVGAGI. V lost 7 bases to trimming and J lost 2 bases, with 16 bases between them. This CDR3 has 15 amino acids. CDR3 loop: CASIFCLGNTDTQYF. CDR3 nucleotide sequence: TGTGCCAGCATTTTCTGTTTAGGGAACACAGATACGCAGTATTTT.

A word on this clone: With a much larger clone just one base away, this may be a read error. This sequence joins TRBV19 and TRBJ2-3, with 12 bases that match TRBD2. The CDR3 loop spans 18 amino acids. The germline CDR1 and CDR2 sequences are LNHDA and SQIVND (reference sequence). CDR3 in amino acids: CASSPLAGGQVNTDTQYF. As DNA, the CDR3 is TGTGCCAGTAGTCCACTAGCGGGAGGTCAGGTTAACACAGATACGCAGTACTTT.

This clone was observed many times. The chain links TRBV19 to TRBJ1-2; D might be TRBD1 (5 bases). Germline values: CDR1 LNHDA, CDR2 SQIVND (reference sequence). This CDR3 has 13 residues. V was cut by 9 bases and J by 4 bases, with 15 bases left in between. CDR3 DNA sequence: TGTGCCAGCATCGGACAAGGAGGCTATGGCTACACCTTC. Amino acids: CASIGQGGYGYTF.

This clone was found many times. J is TRBJ2-7 and V is TRBV20-1; D ambiguous. The germline V gene encodes CDR1 DFQATT and CDR2 SNEGSKA (reference sequence). Deletions cut 6 bases from V and 3 bases from J, with 12 bases between. The CDR3 length is 12 residues. The CDR3 sequence: CSATSGGYEQYF. The CDR3 bases are TGCAGTGCCACCAGTGGCGGCTACGAGCAGTACTTC.

This clone was counted at least ten times. This chain joins TRBV12-3 or TRBV12-4 and TRBJ1-2; no clear D. This CDR3 is built from 12 residues. The ends were cut back, 6 bases at V and 5 bases at J, with 10 bases in the middle. The CDR3 loop reads CASSLLRYGYTF. The CDR3 DNA follows: TGTGCCAGCAGCCTCTTACGGTATGGCTACACCTTC.

This sequence joins TRBV28 and TRBJ2-2; either TRBD1 or TRBD2 may supply D (5 bases each). The V and J ends lost 6 bases and 15 bases respectively, with 29 bases between them. CDR1 is MDHEN, CDR2 SYDVKM, per germline. This CDR3 region has 16 residues. The CDR3 spells CASSPSAGRNTGVLFF. The CDR3 bases are TGTGCCAGCAGCCCCTCCGCAGGGCGAAACACCGGGGTGTTGTTTTTT.

This clone was recorded at least ten times. The chain uses TRBV18 and TRBJ1-5; D unclear. The CDR3 runs 15 residues. CDR1 is KGHSH and CDR2 is LQKENI in the germline V gene. V was pared by 5 bases and J by 0 bases, with 11 bases between. This chain's CDR3 is CASSEDLYSNQPQHF. CDR3 nucleotides: TGTGCCAGCTCAGAGGATTTGTATAGCAATCAGCCCCAGCATTTT.

This clone was recorded at least ten times. The chain links TRBV7-9 to TRBJ2-7; 9 bases line up with TRBD2. V gave up 5 bases and J gave up 0 bases; unmatched junction bases: 11. Germline values: CDR1 SEHNR, CDR2 FQNEAQ (reference sequence). CDR3 size: 17 residues. The CDR3 DNA follows: TGTGCCAGCAGCCAGGGGACTAGCTCTTCGAGCTCCTACGAGCAGTACTTC. The encoded protein is CASSQGTSSSSSYEQYF.

This clone was recorded many times. Likely a read error: the CDR3 ends without its conserved phenylalanine or tryptophan. The chain employs TRBV20-1 and TRBJ1-4; possible D gene TRBD1, 5 bases. V lost 5 bases and J 3 bases, leaving 16 bases between the germline ends. CDR3 size: 15 residues. Germline V gene data show CDR1 as DFQATT and CDR2 as SNEGSKA (reference sequence). In DNA form, the CDR3 reads TGCAGTGCTCTGGACACCCCAGTGGCTAATGAAAAACTGTTTCTT. This gives the protein CSALDTPVANEKLFL.

This clone was recorded many times. The rearrangement uses TRBV19 and TRBJ1-1; D gene unclear. V lost 0 bases and J lost 7, with 15 bases in between. The CDR3 sequence is 15 residues long. CDR1 and CDR2 from the germline V gene are LNHDA and SQIVND (reference sequence). The CDR3: CASSIDLYGGGEAFF. CDR3 nucleotide sequence: TGTGCCAGTAGTATAGATCTATACGGCGGCGGTGAAGCTTTCTTT.

This clone was found many times. The CDR3 sequence: CASTTGGDEQYF. The CDR3 DNA follows: TGTGCCAGCACCACCGGAGGGGACGAGCAGTACTTC. The chain links TRBV6-1 to TRBJ2-7, with D tentatively TRBD2 (6 bases). The ends were cut back, 7 bases at V and 5 bases at J, with 12 bases in the middle. Germline-derived CDR1 and CDR2 are MNHNS and SASEGT. The CDR3 runs 12 residues.

This clone was seen at least ten times. This chain connects TRBV6-1 to TRBJ2-1, with 12 bases that match TRBD2. V dropped 6 bases and J dropped 10; count of bases not matched to a gene: 7. Per the germline V gene, CDR1 is MNHNS and CDR2 is SASEGT. The CDR3 is 14 residues long. Here the CDR3 DNA reads TGTGCCAGCAGCAGGACTAGCGGGACGGGGGAGCAGTTCTTC. This sequence encodes CASSRTSGTGEQFF.

In this sample, this clone turned up many times. The chain recombines TRBV20-1 with TRBJ2-7; TRBD2 agrees at 14 bases. Germline V lookup: CDR1 DFQATT, CDR2 SNEGSKA (reference sequence). The V gene end was trimmed by 0 bases and the J gene end by 4 bases; junction bases not matched to a gene: 17. The CDR3 contains 20 residues. The CDR3 DNA follows: TGCAGTGCTAGAGATATTTATGGGACTAGCGGGAGCCCGACCGTGTACGAGCAGTACTTC. This translates into CSARDIYGTSGSPTVYEQYF.

This clone was recorded once. The genes are TRBV7-6 and TRBJ2-5; tentative D call: TRBD1 (5 bases). V dropped 1 base and J dropped 8 bases, with 17 bases sitting between them. Germline V gene lookup returns CDR1 SGHVS and CDR2 FNYEAQ. The length of the CDR3 is 15 residues. The CDR3 DNA reads TGTGCCAGCAGCTTAGGGGCAGGGTGTCGCGATACCCAGTACTTC. It yields the protein CASSLGAGCRDTQYF.

In its sample, this clone was seen many times. The chain couples TRBV6-2 or TRBV6-3 to TRBJ2-3; 7 nucleotides match TRBD2. The CDR3 is 14 residues long. Germline CDR1 and CDR2: MNHEY and SVGEGT. Trimming at V came to 2 bases and at J to 4 bases, leaving 3 bases not matched to a gene. CDR3 sequence: CASSYGGDPDTQYF. CDR3 DNA sequence: TGTGCCAGCAGTTACGGGGGGGATCCAGATACGCAGTATTTT.

This clone was counted many times. This chain links TRBV4-1 with TRBJ1-1, with D possibly being TRBD1 (6 bases). The CDR3 runs 15 residues. Germline V gives CDR1 MGHRA, CDR2 YSYEKL. V dropped 3 bases and J dropped 0 bases, with 11 bases sitting between them. The CDR3 loop reads CASSQNRALNTEAFF. CDR3 nucleotides: TGCGCCAGCAGCCAGAACAGGGCCCTGAACACTGAAGCTTTCTTT.

This clone showed up many times. The genes are TRBV10-3 and TRBJ2-7, with TRBD1 matching over 11 bases. Looked up from germline, CDR1 is ENHRY and CDR2 is SYGVKD. After removal of 5 bases from V and 7 bases from J, the junction contained 7 bases not matched to a gene. The CDR3 is 14 residues long. The CDR3 here is CAISPGQGEFEQYF. CDR3 bases: TGTGCCATCAGTCCGGGACAGGGGGAATTTGAGCAGTACTTC.

This clone was seen at least ten times. The chain is built from TRBV6-5 and TRBJ2-6; D ambiguous. The CDR3 contains 16 residues. Germline CDR1 reads MNHEY; CDR2 reads SVGAGI. V was shortened by 3 bases and J by 0 bases, with 9 bases between the two germline ends. Here the CDR3 reads CASSYLQVSGANVLTF. Written as DNA, the CDR3 is TGTGCCAGCAGTTATCTGCAGGTCTCTGGGGCCAACGTCCTGACTTTC.